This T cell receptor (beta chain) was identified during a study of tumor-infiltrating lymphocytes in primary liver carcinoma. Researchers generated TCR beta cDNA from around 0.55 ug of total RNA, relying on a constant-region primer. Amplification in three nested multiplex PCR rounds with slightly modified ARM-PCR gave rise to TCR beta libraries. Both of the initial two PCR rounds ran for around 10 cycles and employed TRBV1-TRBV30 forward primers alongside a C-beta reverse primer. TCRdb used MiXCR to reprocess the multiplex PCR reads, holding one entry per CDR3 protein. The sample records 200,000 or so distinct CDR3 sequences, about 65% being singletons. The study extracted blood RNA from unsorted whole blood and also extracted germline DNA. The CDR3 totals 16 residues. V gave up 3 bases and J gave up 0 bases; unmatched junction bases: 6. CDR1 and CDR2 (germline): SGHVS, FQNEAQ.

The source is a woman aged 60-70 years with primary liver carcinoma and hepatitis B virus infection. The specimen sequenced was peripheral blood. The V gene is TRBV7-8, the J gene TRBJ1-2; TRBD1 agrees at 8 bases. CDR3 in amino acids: CASSLDRQGTNYGYTF. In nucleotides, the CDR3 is TGTGCCAGCAGCTTGGATCGACAGGGGACTAACTATGGCTACACCTTC. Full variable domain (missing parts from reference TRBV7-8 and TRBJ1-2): GAGVSQSPRYKVAKRGQDVALRCDPISGHVSLFWYQQALGQGPEFLTYFQNEAQLDKSGLPSDRFFAERPEGSVSTLKIQRTQQEDSAVYLCASSLDRQGTNYGYTFGSGTRLTVV.